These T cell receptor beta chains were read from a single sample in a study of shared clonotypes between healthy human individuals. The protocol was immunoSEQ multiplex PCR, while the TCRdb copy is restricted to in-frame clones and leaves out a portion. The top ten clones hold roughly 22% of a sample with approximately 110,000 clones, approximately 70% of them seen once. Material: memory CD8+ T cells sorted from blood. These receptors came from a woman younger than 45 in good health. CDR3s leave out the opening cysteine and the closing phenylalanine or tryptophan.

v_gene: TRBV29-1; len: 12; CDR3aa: SVEEVSSYNEQF
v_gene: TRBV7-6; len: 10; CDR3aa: ASSLEVGEQY
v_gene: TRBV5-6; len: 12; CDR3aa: ASSLALRGHEQY
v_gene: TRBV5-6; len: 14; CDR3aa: ASSLEDGRSSYEQY
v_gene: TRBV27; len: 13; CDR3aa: ASSLPGQGFDEQY
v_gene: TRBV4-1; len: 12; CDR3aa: ASSQGQRNEKLF
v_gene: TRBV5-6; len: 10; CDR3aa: ASSLVQNEQF
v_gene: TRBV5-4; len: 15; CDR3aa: ASSGRAGTGISETQY
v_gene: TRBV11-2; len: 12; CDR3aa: ASSLATGTYGYT
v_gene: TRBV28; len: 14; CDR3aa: ASRGEQGFFGNTIY
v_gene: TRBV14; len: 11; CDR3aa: ASSPGVNTEAF
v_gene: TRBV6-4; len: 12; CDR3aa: ASSRTGGMDEQF
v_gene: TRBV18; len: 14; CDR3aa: ASSPSSGSSYNEQF
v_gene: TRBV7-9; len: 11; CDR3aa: ASSHDLATEQY
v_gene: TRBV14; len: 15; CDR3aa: ASSRRTWTSGTYEQY
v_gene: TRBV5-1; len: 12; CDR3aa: ASSQTGRENIQY
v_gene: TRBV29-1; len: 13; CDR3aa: SVQPLAGGLNEQF
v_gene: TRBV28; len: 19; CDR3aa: ASSLGDAWQPQKHLDYGYT
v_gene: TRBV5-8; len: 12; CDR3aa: ASSLGQGYNEQF
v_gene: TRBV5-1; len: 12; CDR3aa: ASSSGTGGNIQY